This TCR beta chain was identified in a study of T cell changes during pregnancy in multiple sclerosis. The CDR3 spans 14 residues. Germline V lookup: CDR1 SGHTA, CDR2 FQGTGA. The V end was cut by 1 base, the J end by 4 bases, with 9 bases between. Profiled with immunoSEQ multiplex PCR; TCRdb holds only in-frame clones, not every one. Found here are 30,000 to 40,000 clones, about 89% of them singletons; the top ten hold 0.45% to 0.55%. The sequenced sample was CD4+ T cells from peripheral blood mononuclear cells, obtained in the third trimester of pregnancy. This receptor was identified in a female donor in good health, enrolled as a control in a pregnancy study. This sequence joins TRBV7-3 and TRBJ2-3, with D perhaps matching TRBD2 (6 bases). In DNA form, the CDR3 reads TGTGCCAGCAGCTTAAACGGGAGAGCAGATACGCAGTATTTT. This gives the protein CASSLNGRADTQYF. The full variable domain, with the rest looked up from reference TRBV7-3 and TRBJ2-3, is GAGVSQTPSNKVTEKGKYVELRCDPISGHTALYWYRQSLGQGPEFLIYFQGTGAADDSGLPNDRFFAVRPEGSVSTLKIQRTERGDSAVYLCASSLNGRADTQYFGPGTRLTVL.